This T cell receptor beta chain was found in a study of shared clonotypes between healthy human individuals. As for the study in general: Each donor's CD4 naive and CD4 memory cells filled three plates apiece, CD8 naive two, and CD8 memory one.

Regarding this clone: Its matching antigen is unknown.

Terminally differentiated effector memory CD45RA+ cells were excluded by CCR7 positive selection of CD45RO-negative cells. Study-wide results and limits: Shared clonotypes: 4.5% to 6% naive CD4, about 3.3% naive CD8, 2% to 2.5% memory CD4, under 0.5% memory CD8.

Researchers ran the assay at a deep level. As originally analysed: For the immunoSEQ data, sequences were junction-only without quality scores, so filtering differed. Clones were read by immunoSEQ multiplex PCR, and TCRdb kept only the in-frame ones, dropping some. That table supplies the V and J calls and clone size; D and trimming were determined from the DNA. The sample includes a few hundred thousand clones, nearly 97% seen only once; the top ten take roughly 0.1%. The CDR3 consists of 12 residues. Trimming left V 6 bases short and J 7 bases short, with 10 bases between. Looked up from germline, CDR1 is SGHVS and CDR2 is FNYEAQ.

Source material: naive CD8+ T cells sorted from blood. The source is a woman aged 30 to 39 in good health. V and J are TRBV7-6 and TRBJ2-1; D unresolved. The CDR3 DNA reads TGTGCCAGCAGTCTTATAGTAAATGAGCAGTTCTTC. This codes for CASSLIVNEQFF.